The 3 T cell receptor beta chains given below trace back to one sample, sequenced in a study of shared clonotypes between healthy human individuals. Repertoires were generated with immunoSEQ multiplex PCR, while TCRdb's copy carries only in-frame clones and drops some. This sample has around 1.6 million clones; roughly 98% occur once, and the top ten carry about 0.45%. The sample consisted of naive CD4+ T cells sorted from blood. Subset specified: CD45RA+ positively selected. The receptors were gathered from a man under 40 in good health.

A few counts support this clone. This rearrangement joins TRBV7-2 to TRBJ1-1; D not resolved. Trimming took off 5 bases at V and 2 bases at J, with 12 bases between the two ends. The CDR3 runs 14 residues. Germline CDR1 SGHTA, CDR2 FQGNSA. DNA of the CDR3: TGTGCCAGCAGCCTGATACCCAGCAACACTGAAGCTTTCTTT. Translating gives CASSLIPSNTEAFF.

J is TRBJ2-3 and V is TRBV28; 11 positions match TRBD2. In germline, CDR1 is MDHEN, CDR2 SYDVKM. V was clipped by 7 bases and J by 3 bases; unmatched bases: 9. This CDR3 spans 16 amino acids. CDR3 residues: CASTLTSGMGTDTQYF. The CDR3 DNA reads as TGTGCCAGCACCCTGACTAGCGGGATGGGAACAGATACGCAGTATTTT. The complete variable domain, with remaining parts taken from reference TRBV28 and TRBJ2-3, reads DVKVTQSSRYLVKRTGEKVFLECVQDMDHENMFWYRQDPGLGLRLIYFSYDVKMKEKGDIPEGYSVSREKKERFSLILESASTNQTSMYLCASTLTSGMGTDTQYFGPGTRLTVL.

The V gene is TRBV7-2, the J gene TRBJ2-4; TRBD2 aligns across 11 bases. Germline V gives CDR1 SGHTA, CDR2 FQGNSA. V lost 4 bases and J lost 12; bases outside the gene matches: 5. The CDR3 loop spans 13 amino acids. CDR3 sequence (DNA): TGTGCCAGCAGCTACACTAGCGGGAGTGATCAGTACTTC. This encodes CASSYTSGSDQYF.